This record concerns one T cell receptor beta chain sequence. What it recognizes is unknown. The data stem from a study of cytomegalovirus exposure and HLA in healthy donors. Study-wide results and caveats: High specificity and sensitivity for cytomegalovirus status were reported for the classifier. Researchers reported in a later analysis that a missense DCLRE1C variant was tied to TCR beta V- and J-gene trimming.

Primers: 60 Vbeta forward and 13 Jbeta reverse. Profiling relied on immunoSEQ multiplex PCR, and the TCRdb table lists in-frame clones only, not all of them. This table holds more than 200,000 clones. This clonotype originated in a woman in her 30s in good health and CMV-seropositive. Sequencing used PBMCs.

CDR3 region: CASSLPGTGGRNEQYF. The CDR3 DNA reads as TGTGCCAGCTCACTCCCCGGGACAGGGGGCCGGAACGAGCAGTACTTC. V gene TRBV18 combines with J gene TRBJ2-7, with 12 nucleotides matching TRBD1. The CDR3 is 16 residues long. CDR1 is KGHSH and CDR2 is LQKENI in the germline V gene. J was trimmed by 5 bases and V by 4 bases; bases with no gene match: 9.